This T cell receptor beta chain was obtained from a study of OX40 agonist ivuxolimab in advanced cancers. TCRdb's table, derived via immunoSEQ multiplex PCR, lists solely in-frame clones and lacks some. The table includes tens of thousands of clones, roughly 84% detected once. The CDR3 sequence is 18 residues long. V gave up 2 bases and J gave up 4 bases; unmatched junction bases: 10. CDR1 and CDR2 from the germline V gene are SEHNR and FQNEAQ (reference sequence). Comments on this clone: Its antigen is as yet unknown.

Broader study findings: Expanded peripheral T cells had an undetermined antigen specificity.

The rearrangement joins TRBV7-9 to TRBJ2-3; 12 nucleotides agree with TRBD2. The receptor's source is an adult with an advanced solid tumor such as melanoma, head and neck, liver or kidney cancer. Sequences were derived from CD4+ or CD8+ T cells sorted from blood, sampled in a trial of the OX40 agonist ivuxolimab. This chain's CDR3 is CASSLSASGRASADTQYF. CDR3 DNA sequence: TGTGCCAGCAGCTTATCGGCTAGCGGGAGGGCCTCGGCAGATACGCAGTATTTT.